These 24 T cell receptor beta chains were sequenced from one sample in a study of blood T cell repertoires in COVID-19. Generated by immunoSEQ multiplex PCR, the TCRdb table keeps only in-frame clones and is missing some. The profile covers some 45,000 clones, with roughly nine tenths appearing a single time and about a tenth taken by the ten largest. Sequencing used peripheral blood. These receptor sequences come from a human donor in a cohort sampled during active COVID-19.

The chain's CDR3 is CASSPNPGTSGGNEQFF. The CDR3, as DNA: TGTGCCAGCTCACCGAACCCCGGGACTAGCGGGGGCAATGAGCAGTTCTTC. The chain recombines TRBV18 with TRBJ2-1, with TRBD2 matching 14 bases. Germline V gene data show CDR1 as KGHSH and CDR2 as LQKENI. The CDR3 sequence is 17 residues long. V trimming: 3 bases; J trimming: 6 bases; junction bases outside the gene matches: 7.

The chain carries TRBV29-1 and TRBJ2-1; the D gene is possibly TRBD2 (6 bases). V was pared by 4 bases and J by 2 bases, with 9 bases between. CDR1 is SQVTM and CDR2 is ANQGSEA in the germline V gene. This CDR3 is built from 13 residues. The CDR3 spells CSVVDYPYNEQFF. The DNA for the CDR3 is TGCAGCGTTGTGGACTACCCCTACAATGAGCAGTTCTTC.

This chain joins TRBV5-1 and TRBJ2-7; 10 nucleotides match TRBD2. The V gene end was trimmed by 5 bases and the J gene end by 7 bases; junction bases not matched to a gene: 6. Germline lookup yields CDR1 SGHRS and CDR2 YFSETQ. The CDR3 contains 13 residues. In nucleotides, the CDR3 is TGCGCCAGCAGTAGCGGGGGGCTCCGTGAGCAGTACTTC. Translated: CASSSGGLREQYF.

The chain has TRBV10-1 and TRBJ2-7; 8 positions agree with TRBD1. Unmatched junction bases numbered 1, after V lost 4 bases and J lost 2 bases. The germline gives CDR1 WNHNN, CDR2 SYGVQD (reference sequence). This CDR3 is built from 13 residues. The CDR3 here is CASSGQGTYEQYF. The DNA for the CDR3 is TGCGCCAGCAGTGGACAGGGGACCTACGAGCAGTACTTC.

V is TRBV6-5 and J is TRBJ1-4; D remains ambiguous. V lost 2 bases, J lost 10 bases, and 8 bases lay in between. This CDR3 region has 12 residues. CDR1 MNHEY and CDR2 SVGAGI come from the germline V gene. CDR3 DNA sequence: TGTGCCAGCAGTTACCCTGGAGGAAAACTGTTTTTT. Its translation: CASSYPGGKLFF.

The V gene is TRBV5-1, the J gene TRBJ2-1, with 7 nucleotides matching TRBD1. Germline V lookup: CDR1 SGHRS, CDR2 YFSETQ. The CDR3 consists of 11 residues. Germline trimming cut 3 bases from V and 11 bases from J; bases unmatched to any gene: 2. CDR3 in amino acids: CASSWDSKQFF. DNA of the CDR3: TGCGCCAGCAGCTGGGACAGCAAGCAGTTCTTC.

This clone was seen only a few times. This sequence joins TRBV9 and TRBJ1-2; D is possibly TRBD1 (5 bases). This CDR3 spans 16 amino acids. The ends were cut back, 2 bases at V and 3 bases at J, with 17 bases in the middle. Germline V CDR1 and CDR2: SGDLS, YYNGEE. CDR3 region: CASSVGGAGVHYGYTF. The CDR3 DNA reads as TGTGCCAGCAGCGTGGGGGGAGCCGGGGTTCACTATGGCTACACCTTC.

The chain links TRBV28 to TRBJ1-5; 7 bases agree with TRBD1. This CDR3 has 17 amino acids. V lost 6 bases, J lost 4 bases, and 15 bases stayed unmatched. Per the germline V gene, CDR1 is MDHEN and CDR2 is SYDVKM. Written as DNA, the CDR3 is TGTGCCAGCAGCCATGCCAGGGGGGAAATTAGTAATCAGCCCCAGCATTTT. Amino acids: CASSHARGEISNQPQHF.

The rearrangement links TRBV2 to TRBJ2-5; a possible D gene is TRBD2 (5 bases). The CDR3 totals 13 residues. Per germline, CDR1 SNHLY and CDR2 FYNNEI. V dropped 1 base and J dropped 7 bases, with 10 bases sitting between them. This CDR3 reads CASSEELVVTQYF. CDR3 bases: TGTGCCAGCAGTGAAGAACTAGTTGTGACCCAGTACTTC.

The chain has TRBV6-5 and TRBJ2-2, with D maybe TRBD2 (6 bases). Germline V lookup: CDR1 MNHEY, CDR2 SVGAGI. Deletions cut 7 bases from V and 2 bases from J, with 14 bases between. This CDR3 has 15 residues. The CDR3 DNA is TGTGCCAGCACTCACGTCGGGGGAAACACCGGGGAGCTGTTTTTT. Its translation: CASTHVGGNTGELFF.

In DNA, the CDR3 is TGTGCCAGCAACAGAAACTATGGCTACACCTTC. The encoded protein is CASNRNYGYTF. The chain uses TRBV9 and TRBJ1-2; D is unclear. Between the trimmed V and J ends, which lost 6 bases and 2 bases, there was a span of 5 bases. The CDR3 contains 11 residues. Per germline, CDR1 SGDLS and CDR2 YYNGEE.

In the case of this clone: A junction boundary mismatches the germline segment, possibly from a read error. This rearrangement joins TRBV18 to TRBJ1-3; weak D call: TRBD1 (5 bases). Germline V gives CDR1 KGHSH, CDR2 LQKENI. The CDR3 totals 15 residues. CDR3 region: CANSPRRAEGNTIYF. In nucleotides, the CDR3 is TGTGCCAACTCACCACGCAGGGCGGAAGGAAACACCATATATTTT. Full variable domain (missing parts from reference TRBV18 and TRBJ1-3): NAGVMQNPRHLVRRRGQEARLRCSPMKGHSHVYWYRQLPEEGLKFMVYLQKENIIDESGMPKERFSAEFPKEGPSILRIQQVVRGDSAAYFCANSPRRAEGNTIYFGEGSWLTVV.

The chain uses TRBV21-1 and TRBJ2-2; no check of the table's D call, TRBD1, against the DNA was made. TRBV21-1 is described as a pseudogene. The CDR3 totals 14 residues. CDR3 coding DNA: TGTGCCAGCAGCCCGACAGAGAACACCGGGGAGCTGTTTTTT. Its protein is CASSPTENTGELFF.

The CDR3 sequence is CASSETGVYSGANVLTF. Written as DNA, the CDR3 is TGTGCCAGCAGTGAAACAGGAGTATACTCTGGGGCCAACGTCCTGACTTTC. V and J are TRBV6-1 and TRBJ2-6; perhaps TRBD1 as D (5 bases). Germline values: CDR1 MNHNS, CDR2 SASEGT. V was pared by 2 bases and J by 0 bases, with 11 bases between. The CDR3 length is 17 residues.

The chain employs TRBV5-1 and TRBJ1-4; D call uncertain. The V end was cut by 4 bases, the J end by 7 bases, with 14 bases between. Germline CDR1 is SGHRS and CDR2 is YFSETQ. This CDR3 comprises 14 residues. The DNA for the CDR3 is TGCGCCAGCAGCCGGGAAGACTTCCGTGAAAAACTGTTTTTT. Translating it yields CASSREDFREKLFF.

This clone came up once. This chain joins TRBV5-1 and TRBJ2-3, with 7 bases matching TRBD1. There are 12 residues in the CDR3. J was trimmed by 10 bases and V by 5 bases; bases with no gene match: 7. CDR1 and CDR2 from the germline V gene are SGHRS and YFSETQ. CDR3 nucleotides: TGCGCCAGCAGTTTCCAGACAGGGTCGCAGTATTTT. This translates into CASSFQTGSQYF.

The CDR3 nucleotides are TGTGCCAGCAGCTTAAATGTCGACGGACTACGAGAGACCCAGTACTTC. Translation: CASSLNVDGLRETQYF. The chain links TRBV7-3 to TRBJ2-5, with a possible D match to TRBD2 (6 bases). The germline CDR1 and CDR2 sequences are SGHTA and FQGTGA. Trimming left V 1 base short and J 4 bases short, with 16 bases between. CDR3 length: 16 amino acids.

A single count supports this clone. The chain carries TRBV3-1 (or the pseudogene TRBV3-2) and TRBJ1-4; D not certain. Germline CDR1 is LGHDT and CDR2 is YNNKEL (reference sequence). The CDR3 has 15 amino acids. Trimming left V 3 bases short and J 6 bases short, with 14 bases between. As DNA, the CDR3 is TGTGCCAGCAGCCACCGAGGGCGGGGATATGAAAAACTGTTTTTT. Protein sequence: CASSHRGRGYEKLFF.

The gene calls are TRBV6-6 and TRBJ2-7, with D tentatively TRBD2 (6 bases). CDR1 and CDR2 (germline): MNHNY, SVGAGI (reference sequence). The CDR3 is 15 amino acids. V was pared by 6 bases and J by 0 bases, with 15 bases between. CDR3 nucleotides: TGTGCCAGCAGCCACCCTTTGCGGGACTCCTACGAGCAGTACTTC. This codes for CASSHPLRDSYEQYF.

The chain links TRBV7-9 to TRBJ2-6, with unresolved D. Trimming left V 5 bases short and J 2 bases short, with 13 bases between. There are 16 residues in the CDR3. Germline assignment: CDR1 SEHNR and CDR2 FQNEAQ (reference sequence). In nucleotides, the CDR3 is TGTGCCAGCAGCACCCTCAGAGAGGCTGGGGCCAACGTCCTGACTTTC. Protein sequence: CASSTLREAGANVLTF. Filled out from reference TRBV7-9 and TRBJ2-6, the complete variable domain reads DTGVSQNPRHKITKRGQNVTFRCDPISEHNRLYWYRQTLGQGPEFLTYFQNEAQLEKSRLLSDRFSAERPKGSFSTLEIQRTEQGDSAMYLCASSTLREAGANVLTFGAGSRLTVL.

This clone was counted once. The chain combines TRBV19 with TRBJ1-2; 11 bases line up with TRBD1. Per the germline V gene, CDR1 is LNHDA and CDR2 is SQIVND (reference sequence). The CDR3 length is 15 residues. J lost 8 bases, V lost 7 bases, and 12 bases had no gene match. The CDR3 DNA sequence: TGTGCCAGTACTCTCCGGGACAGGGGGTCTTGGGGCTACACCTTC. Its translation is CASTLRDRGSWGYTF.

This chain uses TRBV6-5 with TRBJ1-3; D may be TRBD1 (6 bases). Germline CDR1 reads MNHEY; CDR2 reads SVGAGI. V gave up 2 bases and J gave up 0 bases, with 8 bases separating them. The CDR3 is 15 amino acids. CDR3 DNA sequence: TGTGCCAGCAGTTACGACAGGTTCTCTGGAAACACCATATATTTT. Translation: CASSYDRFSGNTIYF.

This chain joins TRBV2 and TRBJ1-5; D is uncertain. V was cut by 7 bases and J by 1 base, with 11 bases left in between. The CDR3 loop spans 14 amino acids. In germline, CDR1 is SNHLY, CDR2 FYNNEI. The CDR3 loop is CASNPGGSNQPQHF. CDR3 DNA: TGTGCCAGCAACCCGGGAGGAAGCAATCAGCCCCAGCATTTT. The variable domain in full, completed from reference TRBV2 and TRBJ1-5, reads EPEVTQTPSHQVTQMGQEVILRCVPISNHLYFYWYRQILGQKVEFLVSFYNNEISEKSEIFDDQFSVERPDGSNFTLKIRSTKLEDSAMYFCASNPGGSNQPQHFGDGTRLSIL.

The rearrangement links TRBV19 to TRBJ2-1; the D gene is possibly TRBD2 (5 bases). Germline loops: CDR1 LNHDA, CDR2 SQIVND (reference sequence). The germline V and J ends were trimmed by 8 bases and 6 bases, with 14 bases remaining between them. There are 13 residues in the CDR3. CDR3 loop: CASYQLGFNEQFF. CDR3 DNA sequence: TGTGCCAGTTACCAACTAGGTTTCAATGAGCAGTTCTTC. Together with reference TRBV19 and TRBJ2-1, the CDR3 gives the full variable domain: DGGITQSPKYLFRKEGQNVTLSCEQNLNHDAMYWYRQDPGQGLRLIYYSQIVNDFQKGDIAEGYSVSREKKESFPLTVTSAQKNPTAFYLCASYQLGFNEQFFGPGTRLTVL.